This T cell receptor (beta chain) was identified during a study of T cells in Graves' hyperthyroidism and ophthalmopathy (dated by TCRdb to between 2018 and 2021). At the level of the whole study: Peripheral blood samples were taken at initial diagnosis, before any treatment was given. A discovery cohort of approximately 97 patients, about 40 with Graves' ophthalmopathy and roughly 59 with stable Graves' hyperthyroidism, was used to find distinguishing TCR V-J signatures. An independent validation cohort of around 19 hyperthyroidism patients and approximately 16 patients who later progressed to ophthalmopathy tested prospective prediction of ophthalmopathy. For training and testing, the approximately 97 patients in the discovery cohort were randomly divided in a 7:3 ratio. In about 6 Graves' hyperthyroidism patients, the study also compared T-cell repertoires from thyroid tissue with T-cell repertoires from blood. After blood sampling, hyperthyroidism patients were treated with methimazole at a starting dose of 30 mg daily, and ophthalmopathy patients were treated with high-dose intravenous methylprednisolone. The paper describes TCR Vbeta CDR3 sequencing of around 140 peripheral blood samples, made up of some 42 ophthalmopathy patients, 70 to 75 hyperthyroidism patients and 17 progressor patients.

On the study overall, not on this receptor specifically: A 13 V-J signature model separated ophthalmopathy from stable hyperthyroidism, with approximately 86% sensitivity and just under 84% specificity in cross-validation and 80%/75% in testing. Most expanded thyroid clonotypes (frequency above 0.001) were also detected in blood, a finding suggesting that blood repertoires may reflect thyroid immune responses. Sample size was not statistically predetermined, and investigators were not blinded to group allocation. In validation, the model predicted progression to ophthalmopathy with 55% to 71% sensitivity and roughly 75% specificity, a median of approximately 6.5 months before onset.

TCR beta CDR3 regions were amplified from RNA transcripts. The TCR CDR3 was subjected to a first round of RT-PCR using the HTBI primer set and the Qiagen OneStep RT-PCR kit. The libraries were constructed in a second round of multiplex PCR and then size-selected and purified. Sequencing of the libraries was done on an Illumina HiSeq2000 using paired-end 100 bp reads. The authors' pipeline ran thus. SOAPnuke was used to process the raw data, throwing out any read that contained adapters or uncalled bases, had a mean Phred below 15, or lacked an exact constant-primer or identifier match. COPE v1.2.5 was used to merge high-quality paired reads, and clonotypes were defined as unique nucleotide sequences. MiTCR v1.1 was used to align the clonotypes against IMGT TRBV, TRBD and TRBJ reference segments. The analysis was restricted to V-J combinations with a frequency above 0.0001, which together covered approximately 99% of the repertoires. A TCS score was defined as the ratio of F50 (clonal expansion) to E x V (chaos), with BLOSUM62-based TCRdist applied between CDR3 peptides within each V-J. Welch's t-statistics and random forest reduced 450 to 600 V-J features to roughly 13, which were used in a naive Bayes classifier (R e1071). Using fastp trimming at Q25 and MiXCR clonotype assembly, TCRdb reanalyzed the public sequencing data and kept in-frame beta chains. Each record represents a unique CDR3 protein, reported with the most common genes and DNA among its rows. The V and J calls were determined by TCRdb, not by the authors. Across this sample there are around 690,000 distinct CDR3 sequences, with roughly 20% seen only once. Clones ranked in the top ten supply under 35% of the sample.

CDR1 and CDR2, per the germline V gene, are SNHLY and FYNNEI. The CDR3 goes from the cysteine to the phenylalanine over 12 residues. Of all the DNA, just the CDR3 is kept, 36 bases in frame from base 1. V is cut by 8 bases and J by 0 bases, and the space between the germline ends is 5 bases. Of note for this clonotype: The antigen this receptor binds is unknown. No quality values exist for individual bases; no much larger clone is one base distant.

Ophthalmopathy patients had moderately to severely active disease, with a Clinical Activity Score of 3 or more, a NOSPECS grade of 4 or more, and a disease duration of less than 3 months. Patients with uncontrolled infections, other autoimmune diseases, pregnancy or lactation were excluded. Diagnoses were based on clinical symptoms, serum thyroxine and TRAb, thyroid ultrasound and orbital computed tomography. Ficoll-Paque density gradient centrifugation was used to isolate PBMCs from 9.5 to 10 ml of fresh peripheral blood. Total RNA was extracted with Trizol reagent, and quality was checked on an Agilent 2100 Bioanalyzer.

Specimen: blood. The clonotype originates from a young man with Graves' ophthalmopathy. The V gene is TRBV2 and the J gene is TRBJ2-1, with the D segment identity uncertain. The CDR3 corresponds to CASGYSYNEQFF. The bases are TGTGCCAGCGGGTACTCCTACAATGAGCAGTTCTTC.